The rows below give T cell receptor beta chains drawn from one sample of a study of shared clonotypes between healthy human individuals. Produced via immunoSEQ multiplex PCR; TCRdb's table is partial and in-frame only. The repertoire holds 1.5 million to 2.5 million clones, with about 95% as singletons. Sequencing was performed on naive CD8+ T cells sorted from blood. These TCRs come from a young man in good health. Each CDR3 is given with its conserved first and last residue. Clone size is shown for a subset of rows, as once, few, many or a class of expanded clone.

clone_size	v_call	cdr3_aa
-	TRBV28	CASSFLSTLATNEKLFF
-	TRBV25-1	CASSAGLSSYNEQFF
-	TRBV5-1	CASSLVGIEQYF
-	TRBV7-9	CASSPRHGGYTF
-	TRBV19	CASTSARTANTGELFF
once	TRBV11-3	CASSYDRVLAKNIQYF
-	TRBV10-3	CAISETVYEQYF
-	TRBV5-1	CASSLEWTDNEQFF
-	TRBV6-1	CASSEEAALTVRPPNEQFF
-	TRBV7-9	CASSSLISPGQGKVF
once	TRBV27	CASSFSQGPHTYEQYF
-	TRBV5-6	CASSLTAGGLETQYF
-	TRBV7-9	CASSGTSPREQYF
-	TRBV27	CASAGGHSYNEQFF
-	TRBV2	CASRPAGEGGANVLTF
-	TRBV19	CASSQMGLDYEQYF
-	TRBV28	CASTVYASMDGNYGYTF
-	TRBV2	CASRELAGSQETQYF
-	TRBV29-1	CSVGSDSNYEQYF
-	TRBV7-9	CASSFSPGSGGDTGELFF
-	TRBV5-1	CASGTLNSDTQYF
-	TRBV6-6	CASSYTLPGPETQYF
-	TRBV10-3	CAISGADRYNEQFF
-	TRBV9	CASSPGLSAYTGELFF
once	TRBV10-3	CAIQPQENTGELFF
-	TRBV7-9	CASSLGAANTEAFF
-	TRBV6-1	CASSEVGTVIQYF
-	TRBV4-1	CASSQDRSYSNQPQHF
-	TRBV6-1	CASSEGGGLATNEKLFF
-	TRBV2	CASSVDWTYEQYF
-	TRBV19	CASSPQPYNEQFF
-	TRBV27	CASSSTGDYGYTF
-	TRBV5-1	CASSLKWAGDEQYF
once	TRBV4-1	CASSQDSGSGNTIYF
-	TRBV7-2	CASSPFEGGRENIQYF
-	TRBV27	CASSLTGAYSYEQYF
-	TRBV27	CASSSRALGDEQYF
-	TRBV5-1	CASSLNRLYTQYF
-	TRBV27	CATRPHYSDSMNTEAFF
-	TRBV19	CASGRGSNTGELFF
-	TRBV11-2	CASSLAGGSDTQYF
-	TRBV7-9	CASSLATLPGTGIETQYF
-	TRBV5-6	CASSLQGEDYEQYF
-	TRBV4-2	CASSHPGGGDEQYF
-	TRBV7-2	CASSFPGDYGYTF
-	TRBV27	CASGGGTEQYF
-	TRBV19	CATGDRASWETDTQYF
-	TRBV28	CASSSGQPQHF
once	TRBV7-8	CASSLVGQGAGNEQFF